This T cell receptor (beta chain) originates from a study of blood T cell repertoires in COVID-19. Overall study context: The cDNA or gDNA used as material had been derived from T cells, B-cell-depleted T cells, or PBMCs.

Authors' data handling: Reference gene primers were amplified, and this amplification served to estimate nucleated cell counts. Sequencing was performed with immunoSEQ multiplex PCR; in TCRdb, only in-frame clones are kept and a portion is missing. V and J calls and clone size are as listed in that table; D and trimming were resolved from the DNA. This table holds approximately 46,000 clones, more than 75% found once. The V end lost 4 bases, the J end lost 8 bases, and 15 bases lay between the germline ends. CDR1 is LNHDA and CDR2 is SQIVND in the germline V gene (reference sequence). This CDR3 is built from 14 residues.

The chain has TRBV19 and TRBJ1-5, with unresolved D. Specimen: peripheral blood. This receptor was identified in a man aged 55-75 years with active or convalescent COVID-19. This CDR3 is CASSNLTPSKPQHF. For the CDR3, the DNA is TGTGCCAGTAGTAACTTGACCCCTAGTAAGCCCCAGCATTTT.